This T cell receptor (beta chain) was identified in a study of post-analysis software for immune sequencing data. General observations from the study: When patients were compared with controls, 4 or 5 TRBV segments were more frequent, TRBV5-6, TRBV5-1 and TRBV20-1 among them.

The ends were cut back, 3 bases at V and 8 bases at J, with 10 bases in the middle. The CDR3 consists of 12 residues. The TCR beta cDNA libraries contained unique molecular identifiers. Via MiXCR, TCRdb re-called the PCR reads, giving one row per CDR3 protein. The table shows 700,000 to 800,000 distinct CDR3 sequences, with roughly 27% occurring only once. This clonotype was recorded a few times. Its cognate antigen is unknown. This TCR derives from a girl aged 5-17 years with multiple sclerosis. What was sequenced was blood. The chain carries TRBV12-3 or TRBV12-4 and TRBJ1-2; D unresolved. The DNA of the CDR3 is TGTGCCAGCAGTTTGGCCCAGAGCGGCTACACCTTC. Translated, it gives CASSLAQSGYTF.